The clone carrying this T cell receptor beta chain has at least ten counts. Its cognate antigen is unknown. The data derive from a study of naive and memory T cell subsets. Study-level points and caveats: Over 90% of naive TCR sequences appeared only once after error correction, unlike memory subsets. Naive repertoires, especially CD8, held a few larger clonotypes, possibly memory cells re-expressing CD45RA.

The V gene's germline CDR1 is SGDLS and CDR2 YYNGEE. V shed 3 bases and J shed 0 bases, with 6 bases lying between them. This CDR3 has 13 residues. Both TRBC1 and TRBC2 were covered by a beta constant-region primer of two equimolar oligonucleotides. The ligated cDNA underwent four PCR rounds using SP2 and nested alpha and beta constant-region primers. Via MiXCR, TCRdb re-called the UMI-ligation and nested PCR reads, giving one row per CDR3 protein. Here the sample spans approximately 140,000 distinct CDR3 sequences, roughly a fifth being singletons. Sample: naive CD8+ T cells from blood. The receptor comes from a human donor in good health. The rearrangement links TRBV9 to TRBJ1-1, with D unresolved. In nucleotides, the CDR3 is TGTGCCAGCAGCGGCCATTTGAACACTGAAGCTTTCTTT. It encodes CASSGHLNTEAFF.